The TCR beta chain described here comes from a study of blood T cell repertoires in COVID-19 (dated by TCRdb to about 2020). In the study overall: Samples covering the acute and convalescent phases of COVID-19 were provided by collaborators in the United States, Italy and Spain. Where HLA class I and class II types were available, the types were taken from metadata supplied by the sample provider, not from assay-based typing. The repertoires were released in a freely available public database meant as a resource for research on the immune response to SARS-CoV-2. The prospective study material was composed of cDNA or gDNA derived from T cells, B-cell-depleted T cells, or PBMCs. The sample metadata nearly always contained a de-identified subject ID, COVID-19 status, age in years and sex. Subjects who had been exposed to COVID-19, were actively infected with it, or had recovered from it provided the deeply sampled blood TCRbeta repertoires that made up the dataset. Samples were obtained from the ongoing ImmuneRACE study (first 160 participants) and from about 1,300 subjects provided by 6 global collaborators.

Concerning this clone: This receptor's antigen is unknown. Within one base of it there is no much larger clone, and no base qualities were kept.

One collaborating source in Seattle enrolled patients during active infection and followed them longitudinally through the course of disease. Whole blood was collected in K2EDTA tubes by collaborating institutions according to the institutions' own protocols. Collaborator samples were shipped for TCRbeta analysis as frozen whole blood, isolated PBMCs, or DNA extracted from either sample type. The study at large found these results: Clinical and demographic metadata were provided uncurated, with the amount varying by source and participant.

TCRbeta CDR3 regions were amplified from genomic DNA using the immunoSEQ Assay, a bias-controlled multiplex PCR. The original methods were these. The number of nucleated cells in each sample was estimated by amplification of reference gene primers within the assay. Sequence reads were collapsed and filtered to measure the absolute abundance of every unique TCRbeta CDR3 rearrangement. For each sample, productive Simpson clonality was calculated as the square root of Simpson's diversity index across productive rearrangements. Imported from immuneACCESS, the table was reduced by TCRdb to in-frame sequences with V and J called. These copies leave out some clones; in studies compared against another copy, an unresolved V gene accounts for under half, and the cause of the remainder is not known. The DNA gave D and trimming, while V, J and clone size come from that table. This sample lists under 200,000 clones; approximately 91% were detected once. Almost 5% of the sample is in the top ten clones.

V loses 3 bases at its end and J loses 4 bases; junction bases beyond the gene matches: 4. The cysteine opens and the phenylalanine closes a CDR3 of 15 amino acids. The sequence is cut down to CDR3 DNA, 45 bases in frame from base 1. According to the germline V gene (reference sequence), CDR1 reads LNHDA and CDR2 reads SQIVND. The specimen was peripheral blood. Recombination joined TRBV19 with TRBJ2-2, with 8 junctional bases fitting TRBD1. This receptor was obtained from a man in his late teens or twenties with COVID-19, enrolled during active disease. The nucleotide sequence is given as TGTGCCAGTAGTATCGACAGGGGCGGCACCGGGGAGCTGTTTTTT. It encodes CASSIDRGGTGELFF.